This T cell receptor (beta chain) comes out of a study of blood T cell repertoires in COVID-19. J was trimmed by 2 bases and V by 3 bases; bases with no gene match: 3. Per the germline V gene, CDR1 is MGHRA and CDR2 is YSYEKL. The length of the CDR3 is 15 residues. Libraries were prepared by immunoSEQ multiplex PCR; TCRdb keeps only in-frame clonotypes and omits some of them. The sample yields roughly 40,000 clones, under 90% seen once. This clonotype was sampled from a man aged 65 to 79 with acute or convalescent COVID-19. Sequenced: peripheral blood. The rearrangement joins TRBV4-1 to TRBJ1-2; 10 nucleotides agree with TRBD1. CDR3 in DNA: TGCGCCAGCAGCCACCAGGGACAGGGGAACTATGGCTACACCTTC. Protein: CASSHQGQGNYGYTF.